A single sample is the source of the 29 T cell receptor beta chains below, sequenced in a study of neurological immune-mediated disorders. MiXCR, applied by TCRdb to the 5' RACE reads, yields one record per CDR3 protein. The sample holds about 16,000 distinct CDR3 sequences, 20% to 25% seen once. The sample taken for sequencing was PBMCs. These receptors originate from a man in his fifties or sixties in good health.

This clonotype was counted many times. This chain links TRBV7-2 with TRBJ1-5; no clear D. The CDR3 is 19 amino acids. Deletions cut 1 base from V and 0 bases from J, with 19 bases between. The germline CDR1 and CDR2 sequences are SGHTA and FQGNSA. The CDR3 DNA reads TGTGCCAGCAGCTTAGTAGGGTTGGGGTCAAGTTATAGCAATCAGCCCCAGCATTTT. Encoded protein: CASSLVGLGSSYSNQPQHF.

The table lists this clonotype with many counts. The chain joins TRBV5-1 to TRBJ1-1, with D maybe TRBD1 (6 bases). Germline lookup yields CDR1 SGHRS and CDR2 YFSETQ. This CDR3 comprises 14 residues. V shed 4 bases and J shed 3 bases, with 13 bases lying between them. CDR3 DNA sequence: TGCGCCAGCAGCACTGGACAGAGGGACACTGAAGCTTTCTTT. As protein: CASSTGQRDTEAFF.

The chain joins TRBV5-1 to TRBJ2-3; a possible D gene is TRBD2 (6 bases). Trimming shortened V by 4 bases and J by 5 bases, and 14 bases separated the two germline ends. This CDR3 has 14 amino acids. From germline, CDR1 is SGHRS and CDR2 YFSETQ. CDR3 in amino acids: CASSTTSGGDTQYF. The CDR3 DNA follows: TGCGCCAGCAGCACTACTTCCGGGGGAGATACGCAGTATTTT. Using reference TRBV5-1 and TRBJ2-3 for the parts outside the CDR3, the full variable domain is KAGVTQTPRYLIKTRGQQVTLSCSPISGHRSVSWYQQTPGQGLQFLFEYFSETQRNKGNFPGRFSGRQFSNSRSEMNVSTLELGDSALYLCASSTTSGGDTQYFGPGTRLTVL.

This clonotype has at least ten counts. CDR3 nucleotide sequence: TGCAGTGCTAGGGATCGTCCGGGACTAGGGGGCACAGATACGCAGTATTTT. Translation gives CSARDRPGLGGTDTQYF. The chain joins TRBV20-1 to TRBJ2-3; 8 nucleotides align to TRBD2. Per germline, CDR1 DFQATT and CDR2 SNEGSKA (reference sequence). The trim removed 3 bases at V and 1 base at J, leaving 12 bases unmatched. This CDR3 has 17 amino acids.

This clonotype was detected ten times or more. The chain is built from TRBV5-1 and TRBJ1-5, with 7 bases aligning to TRBD1. Losses at the gene ends were 4 bases for V and 1 base for J; bases not matched to a gene: 2. Germline V gene sequence: CDR1 SGHRS, CDR2 YFSETQ. This CDR3 has 14 residues. The CDR3 nucleotides read TGCGCCAGCAGCCCGACAGGGAGCAATCAGCCCCAGCATTTT. This sequence encodes CASSPTGSNQPQHF.

This clonotype has a count of ten or more. The chain combines TRBV5-1 with TRBJ2-7; D uncertain. The CDR3 loop spans 15 amino acids. V lost 6 bases, J lost 7 bases, and 23 bases lay in between. CDR1 SGHRS and CDR2 YFSETQ come from the germline V gene. The CDR3 DNA sequence: TGCGCCAGCAAAACAAACCAAGGTCCTCTTGTGGAGCAGTACTTC. Translated: CASKTNQGPLVEQYF.

The chain is built from TRBV4-1 and TRBJ2-7, with 11 bases matching TRBD2. J lost 3 bases, V lost 4 bases, and 5 bases had no gene match. CDR1 is MGHRA, CDR2 YSYEKL, per germline. This CDR3 is built from 15 residues. DNA of the CDR3: TGCGCCAGCAGCCCCCTAGCGGGAGGAGTCTACGAGCAGTACTTC. Translating gives CASSPLAGGVYEQYF.

This clonotype was counted at least ten times. This chain uses TRBV20-1 with TRBJ1-6; the D gene is possibly TRBD1 (6 bases). Germline-derived CDR1 and CDR2 are DFQATT and SNEGSKA (reference sequence). V shed 3 bases and J shed 5 bases, with 11 bases lying between them. The CDR3 is 14 amino acids. The CDR3 DNA reads as TGCAGTGCTAGCCCAGGGGTAGATAATTCACCCCTCCACTTT. It codes for CSASPGVDNSPLHF.

CDR3 amino acids: CASSLWQSPAYF. The CDR3 DNA follows: TGTGCCAGCAGTTTATGGCAGTCCCCGGCTTATTTT. V gene TRBV28 combines with J gene TRBJ2-3; unclear D gene. The germline CDR1 and CDR2 sequences are MDHEN and SYDVKM. This CDR3 contains 12 residues. The V end was cut by 0 bases, the J end by 15 bases, with 13 bases between. Full variable domain (outside the CDR3, taken from reference TRBV28 and TRBJ2-3): DVKVTQSSRYLVKRTGEKVFLECVQDMDHENMFWYRQDPGLGLRLIYFSYDVKMKEKGDIPEGYSVSREKKERFSLILESASTNQTSMYLCASSLWQSPAYFGPGTRLTVL.

At least ten counts were recorded for this clonotype. CDR3 region: CATSDRGGGPDTQYF. DNA of the CDR3: TGTGCCACCAGTGATCGTGGGGGTGGCCCAGATACGCAGTATTTT. The chain employs TRBV24-1 and TRBJ2-3; D might be TRBD1 or TRBD2, each matching 5 bases. There are 15 residues in the CDR3. Germline CDR1 and CDR2: KGHDR and SFDVKD. V was clipped by 3 bases and J by 4 bases, with 13 bases between them.

This clonotype was counted ten times or more. The V call is TRBV5-5, the J call TRBJ2-7; 8 nucleotides match TRBD1. V was pared by 5 bases and J by 2 bases, with 6 bases of the junction left unmatched. Per germline, CDR1 SGHKS and CDR2 YYEKEE (reference sequence). This CDR3 region has 14 residues. The CDR3 DNA reads TGTGCCAGCAGGCGGACAGGGAAAGCCTACGAGCAGTACTTC. Its translation is CASRRTGKAYEQYF.

This clonotype has only one observation. An end of the junction differs from the germline gene, which may be a read error. The chain carries TRBV6-1 and TRBJ1-6; 9 bases line up with TRBD1. CDR3 length: 14 amino acids. The germline CDR1 and CDR2 sequences are MNHNS and SASEGT. CDR3 protein: CASNRQGGNSPLNF. The CDR3 DNA reads as TGTGCCAGCAATAGACAGGGGGGAAATTCACCCCTCAACTTT.

The V call is TRBV11-2, the J call TRBJ2-1, with 9 nucleotides matching TRBD1. The ends lost 1 base at V and 5 bases at J; junction bases unmatched: 9. This CDR3 comprises 17 residues. The germline CDR1 and CDR2 sequences are SGHAT and FQNNGV. The CDR3, as DNA: TGTGCCAGCAGCTTAGGCCCTGGGACAGGGAGGCACAATGAGCAGTTCTTC. Translated, it gives CASSLGPGTGRHNEQFF.

This clonotype was picked up many times. The chain joins TRBV5-1 to TRBJ2-3; unclear D gene. Trimming removed 4 bases at V and 0 bases at J, with 15 bases between. The CDR3 has 16 residues. Germline V gene lookup returns CDR1 SGHRS and CDR2 YFSETQ. In DNA form, the CDR3 reads TGCGCCAGCAGCGTGGGTGTTGTTGTGAGCACAGATACGCAGTATTTT. As protein: CASSVGVVVSTDTQYF.

This clonotype is classed as medium-sized. The V and J genes are TRBV10-2 and TRBJ2-3; D is undetermined. The V end was cut by 8 bases, the J end by 4 bases, with 7 bases between. There are 11 residues in the CDR3. Germline V gives CDR1 WSHSY, CDR2 SAAADI. The CDR3 region is CASSIADTQYF. DNA for the CDR3: TGCGCCAGCTCAATCGCAGATACGCAGTATTTT.

At least ten counts were recorded for this clonotype. The chain combines TRBV7-3 with TRBJ2-1; the D is unclear. This CDR3 has 13 residues. In germline, CDR1 is SGHTA, CDR2 FQGTGA. Trimming cost V 3 bases and J 7 bases, with 10 bases left between them. CDR3 sequence reads: CASSFGERNEQFF. The CDR3 region has the DNA TGTGCCAGCAGCTTTGGAGAACGGAATGAGCAGTTCTTC.

This clonotype was picked up many times. The genes are TRBV15 and TRBJ2-1, with D perhaps matching TRBD1 (6 bases). Germline assignment: CDR1 LNHNV and CDR2 YYDKDF (reference sequence). The CDR3 consists of 16 residues. V was trimmed by 3 bases and J by 0 bases, leaving 12 bases between them. The DNA for the CDR3 is TGTGCCACCAGCAGTTACAGGGTGAGCTCCTACAATGAGCAGTTCTTC. It specifies CATSSYRVSSYNEQFF.

This clonotype was seen at least ten times. The chain carries TRBV20-1 and TRBJ2-5; no definite D call. CDR3 length equals 15 residues. With 6 bases removed from V and 1 base from J, the gap between germline ends came to 18 bases. Germline V gene data show CDR1 as DFQATT and CDR2 as SNEGSKA (reference sequence). The CDR3, as DNA: TGCAGTGCGCAAGAAACCGGACGGTTCCAAGAGACCCAGTACTTC. It yields the protein CSAQETGRFQETQYF.

In this sample, this clonotype turned up many times. The chain employs TRBV20-1 and TRBJ2-7; TRBD2 is a possible D gene (6 bases). Germline CDR1 is DFQATT and CDR2 is SNEGSKA (reference sequence). Trimming removed 3 bases at V and 3 bases at J, with 9 bases between. This CDR3 region has 12 residues. The CDR3 DNA follows: TGCAGTGCTAGGGACGGGGGCTACGAGCAGTACTTC. Residues: CSARDGGYEQYF.

The chain couples TRBV18 to TRBJ2-1, with D tentatively TRBD1 (6 bases). V was cut by 3 bases and J by 7 bases, with 22 bases left in between. The CDR3 is 17 amino acids. Looked up from germline, CDR1 is KGHSH and CDR2 is LQKENI. The CDR3 DNA sequence: TGTGCCAGCTCACCTTTTAGGACAGCCTTATCACCGAATGAGCAGTTCTTC. Protein product: CASSPFRTALSPNEQFF. Full variable domain (remainder filled in from reference TRBV18 and TRBJ2-1): NAGVMQNPRHLVRRRGQEARLRCSPMKGHSHVYWYRQLPEEGLKFMVYLQKENIIDESGMPKERFSAEFPKEGPSILRIQQVVRGDSAAYFCASSPFRTALSPNEQFFGPGTRLTVL.

This clonotype is judged medium-sized. V is TRBV6-6 and J is TRBJ2-1; 11 bases match TRBD1. J lost 7 bases, V lost 5 bases, and 7 bases had no gene match. This CDR3 spans 15 amino acids. CDR1 and CDR2 from the germline V gene are MNHNY and SVGAGI (reference sequence). CDR3: CASSRGTGGENEQFF. The CDR3 region has the DNA TGTGCCAGCAGTCGCGGGACAGGGGGGGAAAATGAGCAGTTCTTC.

This clonotype was counted ten times or more. The chain is built from TRBV20-1 and TRBJ2-3, with 12 bases that match TRBD2. This CDR3 has 19 amino acids. V was clipped by 0 bases and J by 4 bases; unmatched bases: 14. Germline loops: CDR1 DFQATT, CDR2 SNEGSKA (reference sequence). The DNA of the CDR3 is TGCAGTGCTAGAGATCCGTTGACTAGCGGGAGAGACGGGGCAGATACGCAGTATTTT. Encoded protein: CSARDPLTSGRDGADTQYF.

This clonotype has just a few counts. The rearrangement links TRBV5-6 to TRBJ2-1; D is unresolved. CDR1 and CDR2 from the germline V gene are SGHDT and YYEEEE. The germline V and J ends were trimmed by 5 bases and 7 bases, with 7 bases remaining between them. This CDR3 contains 11 residues. CDR3 residues: CASSNLNEQFF. CDR3 sequence (DNA): TGTGCCAGCAGTAACTTAAATGAGCAGTTCTTC.

The rearrangement links TRBV29-1 to TRBJ2-1, with TRBD2 matching 10 bases. Unmatched junction bases numbered 8, after V lost 6 bases and J lost 0 bases. Germline values: CDR1 SQVTM, CDR2 ANQGSEA. CDR3 size: 16 residues. The chain's CDR3 is CSVSTSGQGSYNEQFF. CDR3 DNA: TGCAGCGTCTCGACTAGCGGGCAGGGCTCCTACAATGAGCAGTTCTTC.

This clonotype was detected ten times or more. The CDR3 sequence: CASSLNSRNTGELFF. The CDR3 nucleotides are TGTGCCAGCAGCTTAAACTCGAGAAACACCGGGGAGCTGTTTTTT. This chain links TRBV11-2 with TRBJ2-2; no clear D. Trimming removed 2 bases at V and 2 bases at J, with 9 bases between. The CDR3 sequence is 15 residues long. Germline V CDR1 and CDR2: SGHAT, FQNNGV.

This clonotype was counted many times. The chain joins TRBV18 to TRBJ2-7; 11 bases are a match to TRBD1. V dropped 2 bases and J dropped 10; count of bases not matched to a gene: 16. CDR3 length: 17 amino acids. CDR1 and CDR2 from the germline V gene are KGHSH and LQKENI. CDR3 in amino acids: CASSPTTRGQGAGDQYF. The CDR3, as DNA: TGTGCCAGCTCACCAACTACCCGCGGACAGGGGGCGGGTGACCAGTACTTC. The whole variable domain, filled in from reference TRBV18 and TRBJ2-7, reads NAGVMQNPRHLVRRRGQEARLRCSPMKGHSHVYWYRQLPEEGLKFMVYLQKENIIDESGMPKERFSAEFPKEGPSILRIQQVVRGDSAAYFCASSPTTRGQGAGDQYFGPGTRLTVT.

There are many counts of this clonotype. The gene calls are TRBV4-3 and TRBJ1-1, with TRBD1 as a possible D gene (5 bases). This CDR3 region has 15 residues. V gave up 4 bases and J gave up 0 bases, with 12 bases separating them. Per the germline V gene, CDR1 is LGHNA and CDR2 is YSLEER. CDR3 nucleotide sequence: TGCGCCAGCAGCCCAGCCGGGGCGATGAACACTGAAGCTTTCTTT. It translates to CASSPAGAMNTEAFF.

This clonotype was picked up many times. The chain employs TRBV7-2 and TRBJ2-7; 12 nucleotides match TRBD2. V was clipped by 4 bases and J by 2 bases; unmatched bases: 6. This CDR3 is built from 16 residues. Germline CDR1 and CDR2: SGHTA and FQGNSA. CDR3 protein: CASSSTSGGLPYEQYF. CDR3 bases: TGTGCCAGCAGCTCGACTAGCGGGGGATTGCCCTACGAGCAGTACTTC. Full variable domain (outside the CDR3, taken from reference TRBV7-2 and TRBJ2-7): GAGVSQSPSNKVTEKGKDVELRCDPISGHTALYWYRQSLGQGLEFLIYFQGNSAPDKSGLPSDRFSAERTGGSVSTLTIQRTQQEDSAVYLCASSSTSGGLPYEQYFGPGTRLTVT.

This clonotype was recorded a few times. V and J are TRBV5-1 and TRBJ1-5; D gene uncertain. CDR3 size: 14 residues. V lost 0 bases to trimming and J lost 2 bases, with 6 bases between them. Germline lookup yields CDR1 SGHRS and CDR2 YFSETQ. The chain's CDR3 is CASSLGGGNQPQHF. The CDR3 DNA sequence: TGCGCCAGCAGCTTGGGCGGGGGCAATCAGCCCCAGCATTTT.